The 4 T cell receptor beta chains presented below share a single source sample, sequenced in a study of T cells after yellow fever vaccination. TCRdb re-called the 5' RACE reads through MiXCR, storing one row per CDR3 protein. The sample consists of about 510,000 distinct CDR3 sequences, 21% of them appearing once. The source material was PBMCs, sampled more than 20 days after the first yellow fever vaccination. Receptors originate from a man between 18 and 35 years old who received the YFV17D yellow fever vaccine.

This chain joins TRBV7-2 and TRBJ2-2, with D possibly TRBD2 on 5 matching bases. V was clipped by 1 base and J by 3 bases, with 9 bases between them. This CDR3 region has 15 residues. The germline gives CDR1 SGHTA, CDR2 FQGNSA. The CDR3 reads CASSLESGYTGELFF. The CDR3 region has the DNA TGTGCCAGCAGCTTAGAAAGCGGTTACACCGGGGAGCTGTTTTTT.

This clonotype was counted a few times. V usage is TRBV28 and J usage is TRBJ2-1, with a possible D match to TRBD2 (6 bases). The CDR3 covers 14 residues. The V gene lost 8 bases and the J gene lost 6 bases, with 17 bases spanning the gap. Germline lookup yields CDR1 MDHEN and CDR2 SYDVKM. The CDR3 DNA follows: TGTGCCAGCGGAACCCCAACGGGGGTCAATGAGCAGTTCTTC. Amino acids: CASGTPTGVNEQFF. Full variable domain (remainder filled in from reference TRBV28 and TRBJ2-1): DVKVTQSSRYLVKRTGEKVFLECVQDMDHENMFWYRQDPGLGLRLIYFSYDVKMKEKGDIPEGYSVSREKKERFSLILESASTNQTSMYLCASGTPTGVNEQFFGPGTRLTVL.

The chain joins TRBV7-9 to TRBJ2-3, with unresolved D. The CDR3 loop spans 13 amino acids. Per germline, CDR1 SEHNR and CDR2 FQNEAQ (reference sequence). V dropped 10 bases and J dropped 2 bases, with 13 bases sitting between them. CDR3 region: CATGSIFTDTQYF. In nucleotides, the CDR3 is TGTGCCACCGGCTCTATTTTCACAGATACGCAGTATTTT.

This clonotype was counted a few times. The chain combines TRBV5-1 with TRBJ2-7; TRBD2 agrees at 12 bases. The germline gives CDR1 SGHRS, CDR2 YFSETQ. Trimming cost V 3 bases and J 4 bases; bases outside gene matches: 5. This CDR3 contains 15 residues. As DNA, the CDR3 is TGCGCCAGCAGCTCTAGCGGGGGGGGTTTATACGAGCAGTACTTC. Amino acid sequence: CASSSSGGGLYEQYF.